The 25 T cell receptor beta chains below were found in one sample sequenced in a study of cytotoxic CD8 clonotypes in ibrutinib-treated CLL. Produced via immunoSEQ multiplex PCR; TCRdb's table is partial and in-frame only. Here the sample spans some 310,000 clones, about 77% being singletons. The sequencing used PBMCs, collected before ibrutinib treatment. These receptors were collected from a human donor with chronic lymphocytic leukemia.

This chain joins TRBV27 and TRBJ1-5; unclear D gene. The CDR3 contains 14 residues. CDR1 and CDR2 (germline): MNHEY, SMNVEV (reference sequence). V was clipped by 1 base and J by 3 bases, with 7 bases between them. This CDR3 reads CASSLWQNNQPQHF. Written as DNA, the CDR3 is TGTGCCAGCAGTTTATGGCAGAACAATCAGCCCCAGCATTTT.

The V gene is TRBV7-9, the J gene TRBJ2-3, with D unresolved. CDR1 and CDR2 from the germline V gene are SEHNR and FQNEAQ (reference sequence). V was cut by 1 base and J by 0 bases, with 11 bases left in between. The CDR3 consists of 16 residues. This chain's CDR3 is CASSLVASPSTDTQYF. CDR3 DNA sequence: TGTGCCAGCAGCTTAGTCGCCAGCCCTAGCACAGATACGCAGTATTTT.

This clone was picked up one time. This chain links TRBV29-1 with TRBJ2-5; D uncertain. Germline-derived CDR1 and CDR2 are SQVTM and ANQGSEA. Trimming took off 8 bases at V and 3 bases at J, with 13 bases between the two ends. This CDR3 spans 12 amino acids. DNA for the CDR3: TGCAGCATTTCGATAGTGGAAGAGACCCAGTACTTC. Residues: CSISIVEETQYF.

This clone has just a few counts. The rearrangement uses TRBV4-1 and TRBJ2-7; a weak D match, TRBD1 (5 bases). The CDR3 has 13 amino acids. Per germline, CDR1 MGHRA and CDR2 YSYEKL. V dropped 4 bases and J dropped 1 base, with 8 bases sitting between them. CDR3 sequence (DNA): TGCGCCAGCAGCCTGGGGCCTTCCTACGAGCAGTACTTC. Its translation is CASSLGPSYEQYF.

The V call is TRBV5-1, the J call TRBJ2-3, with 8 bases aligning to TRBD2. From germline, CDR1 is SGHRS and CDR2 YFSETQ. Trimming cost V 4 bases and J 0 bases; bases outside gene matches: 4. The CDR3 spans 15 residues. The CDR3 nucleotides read TGCGCCAGCAGCACGTTAGCGGGAAGCACAGATACGCAGTATTTT. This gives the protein CASSTLAGSTDTQYF.

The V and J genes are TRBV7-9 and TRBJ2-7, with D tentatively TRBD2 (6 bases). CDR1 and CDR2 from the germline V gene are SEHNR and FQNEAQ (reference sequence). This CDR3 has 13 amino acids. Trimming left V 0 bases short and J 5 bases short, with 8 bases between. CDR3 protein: CASSLAGGHEQYF. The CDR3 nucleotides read TGTGCCAGCAGCTTAGCGGGGGGTCACGAGCAGTACTTC.

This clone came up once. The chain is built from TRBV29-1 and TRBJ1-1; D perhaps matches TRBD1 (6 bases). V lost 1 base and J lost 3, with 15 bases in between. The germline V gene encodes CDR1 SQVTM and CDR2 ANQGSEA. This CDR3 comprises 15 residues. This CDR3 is CSVEGRQGLYTEAFF. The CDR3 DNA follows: TGCAGCGTTGAAGGGCGCCAGGGGTTGTACACTGAAGCTTTCTTT.

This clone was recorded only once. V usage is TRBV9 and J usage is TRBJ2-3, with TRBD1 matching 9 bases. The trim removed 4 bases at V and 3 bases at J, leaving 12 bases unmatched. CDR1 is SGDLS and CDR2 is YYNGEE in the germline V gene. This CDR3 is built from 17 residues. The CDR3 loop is CASSRNRGQGLTDTQYF. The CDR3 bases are TGTGCCAGCAGCCGAAACAGGGGACAGGGACTAACAGATACGCAGTATTTT.

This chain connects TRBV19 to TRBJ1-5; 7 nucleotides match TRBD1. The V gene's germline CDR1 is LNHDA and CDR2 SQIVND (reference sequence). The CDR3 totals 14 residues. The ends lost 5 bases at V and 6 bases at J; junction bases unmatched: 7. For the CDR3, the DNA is TGTGCCAGTAGTTTTAGACAGGGCACTCAGCCCCAGCATTTT. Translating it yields CASSFRQGTQPQHF. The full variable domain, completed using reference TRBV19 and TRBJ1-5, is DGGITQSPKYLFRKEGQNVTLSCEQNLNHDAMYWYRQDPGQGLRLIYYSQIVNDFQKGDIAEGYSVSREKKESFPLTVTSAQKNPTAFYLCASSFRQGTQPQHFGDGTRLSIL.

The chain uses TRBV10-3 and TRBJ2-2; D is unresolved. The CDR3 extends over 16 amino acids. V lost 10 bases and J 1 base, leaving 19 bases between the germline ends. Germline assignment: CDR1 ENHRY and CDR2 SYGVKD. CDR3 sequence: CATQLEPGGNTGELFF. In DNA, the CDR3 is TGTGCCACCCAGCTAGAACCGGGCGGGAACACCGGGGAGCTGTTTTTT.

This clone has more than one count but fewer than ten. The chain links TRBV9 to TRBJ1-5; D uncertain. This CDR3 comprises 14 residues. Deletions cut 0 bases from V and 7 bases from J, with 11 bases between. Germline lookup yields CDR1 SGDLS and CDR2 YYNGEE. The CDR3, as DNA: TGTGCCAGCAGCGTAGGGAGGAATAACCAGCCCCAGCATTTT. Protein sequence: CASSVGRNNQPQHF.

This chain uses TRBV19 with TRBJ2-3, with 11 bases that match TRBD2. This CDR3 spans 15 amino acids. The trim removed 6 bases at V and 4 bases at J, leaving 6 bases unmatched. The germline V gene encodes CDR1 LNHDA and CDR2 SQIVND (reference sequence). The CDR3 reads CASRSSGRAPDTQYF. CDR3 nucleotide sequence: TGTGCCAGTAGGAGTAGCGGGAGGGCCCCAGATACGCAGTATTTT.

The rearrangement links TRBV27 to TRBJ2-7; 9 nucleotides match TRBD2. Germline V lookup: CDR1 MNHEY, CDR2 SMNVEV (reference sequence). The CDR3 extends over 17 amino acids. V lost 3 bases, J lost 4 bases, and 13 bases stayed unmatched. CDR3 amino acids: CASSFGLAGAPPYEQYF. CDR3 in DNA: TGTGCCAGCAGTTTTGGGTTAGCGGGAGCCCCTCCGTACGAGCAGTACTTC.

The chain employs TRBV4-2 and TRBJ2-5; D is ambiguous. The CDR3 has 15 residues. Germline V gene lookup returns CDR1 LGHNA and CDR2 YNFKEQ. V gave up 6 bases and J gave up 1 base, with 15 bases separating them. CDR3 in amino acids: CASSEGLELQETQYF. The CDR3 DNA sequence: TGTGCCAGCAGTGAAGGGCTCGAACTCCAAGAGACCCAGTACTTC.

CDR3 protein: CASRTGTAGNTIYF. CDR3 bases: TGTGCCAGCAGAACCGGGACGGCTGGAAACACCATATATTTT. V and J are TRBV7-2 and TRBJ1-3, with a tentative D call TRBD1 (5 bases). This CDR3 is built from 14 residues. Trimming removed 6 bases at V and 2 bases at J, with 11 bases between. Germline lookup yields CDR1 SGHTA and CDR2 FQGNSA.

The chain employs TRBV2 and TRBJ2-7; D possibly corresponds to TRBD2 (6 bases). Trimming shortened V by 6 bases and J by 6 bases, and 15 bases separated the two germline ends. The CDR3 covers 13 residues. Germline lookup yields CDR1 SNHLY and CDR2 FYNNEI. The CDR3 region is CASSGGGAGEQYF. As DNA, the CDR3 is TGTGCCAGCAGCGGCGGCGGGGCCGGCGAGCAGTACTTC.

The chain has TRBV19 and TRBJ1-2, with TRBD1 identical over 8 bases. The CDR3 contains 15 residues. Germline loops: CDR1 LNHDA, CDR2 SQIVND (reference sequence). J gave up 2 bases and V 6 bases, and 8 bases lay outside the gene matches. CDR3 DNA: TGTGCCAGTAGAGACAGGGGTTCTGAGAACTATGGCTACACCTTC. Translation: CASRDRGSENYGYTF.

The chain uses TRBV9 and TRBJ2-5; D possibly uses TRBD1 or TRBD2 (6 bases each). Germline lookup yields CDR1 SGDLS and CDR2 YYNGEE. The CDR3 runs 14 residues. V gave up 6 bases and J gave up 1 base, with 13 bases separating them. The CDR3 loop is CASTQTGAQETQYF. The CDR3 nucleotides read TGTGCCAGCACCCAAACGGGGGCCCAAGAGACCCAGTACTTC.

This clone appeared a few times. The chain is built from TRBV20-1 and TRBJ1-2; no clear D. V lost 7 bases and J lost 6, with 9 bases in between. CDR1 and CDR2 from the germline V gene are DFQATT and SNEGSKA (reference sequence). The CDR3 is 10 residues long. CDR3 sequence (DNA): TGCAGTGTTAGGGAGAATGGCTACACCTTC. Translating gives CSVRENGYTF.

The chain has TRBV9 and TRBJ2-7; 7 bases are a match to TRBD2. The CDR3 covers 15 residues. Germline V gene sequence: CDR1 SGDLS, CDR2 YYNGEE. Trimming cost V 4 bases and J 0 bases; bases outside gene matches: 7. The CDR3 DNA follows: TGTGCCAGCAGCAGGAGTCTAGCGGACTCCTACGAGCAGTACTTC. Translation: CASSRSLADSYEQYF.

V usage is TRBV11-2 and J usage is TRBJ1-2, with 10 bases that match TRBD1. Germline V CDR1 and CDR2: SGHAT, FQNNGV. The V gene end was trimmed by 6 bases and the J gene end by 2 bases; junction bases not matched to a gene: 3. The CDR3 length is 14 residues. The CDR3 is CASRPGQGNYGYTF. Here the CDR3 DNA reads TGTGCCAGCAGACCGGGACAGGGGAACTATGGCTACACCTTC.

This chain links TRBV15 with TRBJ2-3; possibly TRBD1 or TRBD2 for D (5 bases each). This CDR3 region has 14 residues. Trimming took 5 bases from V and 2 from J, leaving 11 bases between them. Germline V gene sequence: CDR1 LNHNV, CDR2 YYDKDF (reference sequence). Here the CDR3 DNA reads TGTGCCACCAGCGAAACAGGACTCACAGATACGCAGTATTTT. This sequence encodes CATSETGLTDTQYF.

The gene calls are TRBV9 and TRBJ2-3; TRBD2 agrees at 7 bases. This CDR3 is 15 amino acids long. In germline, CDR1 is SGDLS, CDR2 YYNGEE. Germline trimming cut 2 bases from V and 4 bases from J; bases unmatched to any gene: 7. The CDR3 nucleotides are TGTGCCAGCAGCGTGAGCGGGATCCCCGCAGATACGCAGTATTTT. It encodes CASSVSGIPADTQYF.

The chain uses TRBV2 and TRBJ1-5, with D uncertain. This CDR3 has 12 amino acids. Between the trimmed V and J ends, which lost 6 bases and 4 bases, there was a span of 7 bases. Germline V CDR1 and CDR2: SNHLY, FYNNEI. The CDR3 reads CASRIENQPQHF. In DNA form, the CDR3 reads TGTGCCAGCAGGATTGAGAATCAGCCCCAGCATTTT.

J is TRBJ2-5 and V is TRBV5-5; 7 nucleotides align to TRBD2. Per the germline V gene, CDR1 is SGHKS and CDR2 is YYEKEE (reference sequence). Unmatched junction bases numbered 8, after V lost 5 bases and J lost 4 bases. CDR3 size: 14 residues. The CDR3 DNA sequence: TGTGCCAGCAGTCGACCTCGGGGGGTAGAGACCCAGTACTTC. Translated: CASSRPRGVETQYF.